Detailed here is one TCR beta chain. Its antigen is not identified. The data stem from a study of CXCR3-negative and CXCR3-positive naive CD8 T cells. Looked up from germline, CDR1 is SGHTA and CDR2 is FQGTGA. CDR3 length: 14 amino acids. The study made its TRB cDNA libraries by 5' RACE, adding UMI labels. TCRdb reprocessed the 5' RACE reads, with one entry per CDR3 protein and no DNA. This sample contains approximately 100,000 distinct CDR3 sequences. The CD45RO-CCR7+CD27+CD95- phenotype denoted naive CD8+ T cells. Notes on the study in general: Naive CXCR3-positive and CXCR3-negative cells shared similar TRBV-TRBJ usage, unlike memory cells. The study inferred TCR strength from TRB CDR3 properties and found comparable surface CD5 between naive subsets. Comparably high diversity marked both naive subsets, whereas memory CD8+ cells had much lower diversity. Relative to CXCR3-negative naive cells, CXCR3-positive naive cells had more hydrophobic TRB CDR3s.

The genes are TRBV7-3 and TRBJ2-2; the TCRdb D gene call, TRBD1, has no DNA to confirm it. The material sequenced was naive CXCR3+ CD8+ T cells from blood. Regarding subset: CD45RO-CCR7+CD27+CD95- naive CD8+ T cells expressing CXCR3 (TNR3+). The clonotype was recovered from a human donor in good health. Some clones in this sample may be carry-over from other donors' samples. CDR3 residues: CASSFGTGPGELFF.